Each of the 11 T cell receptor beta chains below was sequenced from the same sample in a study of CD8 T cells in ankylosing spondylitis. Study outcomes and limitations: A motif of 8 or 9 highly homologous TCR beta variants was seen as apparently characteristic of ankylosing spondylitis blood.

For these TCRs, the target antigens are not known. TCRdb re-called the 5' RACE reads with MiXCR, one entry per CDR3 protein. The repertoire holds some 400,000 distinct CDR3 sequences, with about a fifth as singletons. The sample taken for sequencing was blood, either unsorted or a sorted T cell fraction (not recorded which). The receptors come from a male donor with ankylosing spondylitis.

The chain combines TRBV7-3 with TRBJ2-2, with TRBD1 identical over 8 bases. The V gene end was trimmed by 3 bases and the J gene end by 7 bases; junction bases not matched to a gene: 4. Germline assignment: CDR1 SGHTA and CDR2 FQGTGA. This CDR3 contains 14 residues. CDR3 DNA: TGTGCCAGCAGCTTTCAGGGGGCGAGCGGGGAGCTGTTTTTT. Translating it yields CASSFQGASGELFF.

In this sample, this clonotype turned up many times. The rearrangement links TRBV20-1 to TRBJ2-7; TRBD1 agrees at 9 bases. With 0 bases clipped from V and 4 bases from J, the junction kept 7 bases outside the gene matches. Germline V lookup: CDR1 DFQATT, CDR2 SNEGSKA (reference sequence). The CDR3 runs 15 residues. The CDR3 loop is CSARDGGQGPYEQYF. DNA of the CDR3: TGCAGTGCTAGAGATGGGGGACAGGGACCGTACGAGCAGTACTTC.

The V gene is TRBV5-1, the J gene TRBJ1-5; no clear D gene. This CDR3 spans 13 amino acids. V lost 3 bases, J lost 4 bases, and 8 bases lay in between. Germline CDR1 reads SGHRS; CDR2 reads YFSETQ. DNA of the CDR3: TGCGCCAGCAGCTCCGGGCCGAATCAGCCCCAGCATTTT. Translated, it gives CASSSGPNQPQHF.

The rearrangement links TRBV24-1 to TRBJ2-6; D is possibly TRBD1 or TRBD2 (5 bases each). Germline V lookup: CDR1 KGHDR, CDR2 SFDVKD. This CDR3 has 16 residues. Deletions cut 3 bases from V and 2 bases from J, with 10 bases between. The CDR3 sequence: CATSDVRETGANVLTF. DNA of the CDR3: TGTGCCACCAGTGATGTCAGGGAGACTGGGGCCAACGTCCTGACTTTC.

This rearrangement joins TRBV24-1 to TRBJ1-1; no clear D gene. This CDR3 region has 12 residues. Germline values: CDR1 KGHDR, CDR2 SFDVKD. Trimming left V 7 bases short and J 4 bases short, with 9 bases between. CDR3 region: CATSDAGTEAFF. CDR3 sequence (DNA): TGTGCCACCAGCGACGCTGGCACTGAAGCTTTCTTT.

This chain uses TRBV28 with TRBJ2-5; TRBD1 matches 8 bases. V shed 7 bases, J shed 5 bases, and the junction held 15 bases outside the gene matches. The CDR3 runs 16 residues. Germline CDR1 reads MDHEN; CDR2 reads SYDVKM. CDR3 region: CASNERGQAASETQYF. The CDR3 DNA sequence: TGTGCCAGCAACGAAAGGGGACAGGCAGCGTCGGAGACCCAGTACTTC.

CDR3 protein: CASSQDKGPGANVLTF. The CDR3 DNA sequence: TGCGCCAGCAGCCAAGATAAGGGCCCTGGGGCCAACGTCCTGACTTTC. V usage is TRBV4-3 and J usage is TRBJ2-6; no clear D. The CDR3 runs to 16 residues. V lost 0 bases and J lost 2, with 8 bases in between. Germline V gives CDR1 LGHNA, CDR2 YSLEER.

This clonotype was picked up a small number of times. This CDR3 reads CASQKASPINQPQHF. The CDR3 DNA sequence: TGTGCCAGCCAGAAAGCTAGCCCAATCAATCAGCCCCAGCATTTT. The rearrangement joins TRBV19 to TRBJ1-5; D is ambiguous. The germline CDR1 and CDR2 sequences are LNHDA and SQIVND (reference sequence). V was clipped by 9 bases and J by 3 bases, with 18 bases between them. This CDR3 contains 15 residues.

V is TRBV7-9 and J is TRBJ2-7; 11 positions agree with TRBD2. Trimming removed 5 bases from V and 5 bases from J; junction bases left unmatched: 5. This CDR3 is 14 amino acids long. The germline V gene encodes CDR1 SEHNR and CDR2 FQNEAQ (reference sequence). CDR3 region: CASSILAGENEQYF. The DNA for the CDR3 is TGTGCCAGCAGCATACTAGCGGGAGAAAACGAGCAGTACTTC.

The V call is TRBV20-1, the J call TRBJ2-3; D not certain. The CDR3 loop spans 13 amino acids. Trimming cost V 6 bases and J 1 base, with 11 bases left between them. The germline V gene has CDR1 DFQATT and CDR2 SNEGSKA (reference sequence). The CDR3 region is CSAPTPGTDTQYF. The DNA for the CDR3 is TGCAGTGCCCCGACGCCAGGCACAGATACGCAGTATTTT.

The chain employs TRBV30 and TRBJ2-1; D is perhaps TRBD2 (5 bases). This CDR3 contains 13 residues. V lost 8 bases and J 4 bases, leaving 15 bases between the germline ends. Germline values: CDR1 GTSNPN, CDR2 SVGIG (reference sequence). The CDR3 sequence is CAGSSRLYNEQFF. The CDR3 DNA reads TGTGCCGGATCTAGCCGATTATACAATGAGCAGTTCTTC.